This T cell receptor (beta chain) emerged from a study of shared clonotypes between healthy human individuals. Produced via immunoSEQ multiplex PCR; TCRdb's table is partial and in-frame only. The table records about 2.4 million clones, about 92% of them present only once. There are 13 residues in the CDR3. CDR1 and CDR2 (germline): KGHSH, LQKENI. The germline V and J ends were trimmed by 4 bases and 8 bases, with 13 bases remaining between them. The chain links TRBV18 to TRBJ2-3; D tentatively fits TRBD1 or TRBD2 (5 bases each). This sequence was found in a young man in good health. Source material: naive CD4+ T cells sorted from blood. The subset denotes: CD45RA+ positively selected. CDR3 nucleotides: TGTGCCAGCTCACGACAAGGTGGGGGTACGCAGTATTTT. Residues: CASSRQGGGTQYF.